One sample yielded the 8 T cell receptor beta chains listed below, sequenced in a study of T cell responses to AZD1222 COVID-19 vaccine. Using immunoSEQ multiplex PCR, the repertoire was profiled, and TCRdb retains in-frame clones only, with some absent. The sample contains 110,000 to 150,000 clones, over 80% of which appear only once. This material consisted of peripheral blood, taken 28 days after the second AZD1222 dose. These TCRs come from an adult who received the AZD1222 COVID-19 vaccine.

The chain employs TRBV18 and TRBJ1-1, with 9 nucleotides matching TRBD1. There are 15 residues in the CDR3. V lost 6 bases and J lost 2; bases outside the gene matches: 7. Germline-derived CDR1 and CDR2 are KGHSH and LQKENI. DNA of the CDR3: TGTGCCAGCTCCCCCCGGACAGGGGTAAACACTGAAGCTTTCTTT. Translating gives CASSPRTGVNTEAFF.

This chain joins TRBV5-1 and TRBJ1-5; D gene unclear. The V gene lost 0 bases and the J gene lost 7 bases, with 5 bases spanning the gap. The germline CDR1 and CDR2 sequences are SGHRS and YFSETQ. The CDR3 covers 12 residues. The CDR3 sequence: CASSLVLQPQHF. The CDR3 nucleotides are TGCGCCAGCAGCTTGGTACTCCAGCCCCAGCATTTT. Complete variable domain (other parts from reference TRBV5-1 and TRBJ1-5): KAGVTQTPRYLIKTRGQQVTLSCSPISGHRSVSWYQQTPGQGLQFLFEYFSETQRNKGNFPGRFSGRQFSNSRSEMNVSTLELGDSALYLCASSLVLQPQHFGDGTRLSIL.

This clone appeared a single time. This chain joins TRBV11-3 and TRBJ2-1; 7 bases agree with TRBD1. This CDR3 is built from 15 residues. J lost 4 bases, V lost 1 base, and 4 bases had no gene match. The germline V gene encodes CDR1 SGHNT and CDR2 YENEEA. The CDR3 protein is CASSLVAGGYNEQFF. DNA for the CDR3: TGTGCCAGCAGCTTAGTGGCAGGGGGTTACAATGAGCAGTTCTTC.

J is TRBJ2-1 and V is TRBV19, with 7 bases identical to TRBD2. CDR3 size: 12 residues. Trimming removed 5 bases from V and 10 bases from J; junction bases left unmatched: 5. Germline lookup yields CDR1 LNHDA and CDR2 SQIVND (reference sequence). CDR3 sequence: CASSLLAMEQFF. CDR3 sequence (DNA): TGTGCCAGTAGTCTACTAGCGATGGAGCAGTTCTTC.

This clone was detected once. This chain connects TRBV5-1 to TRBJ1-2; maybe TRBD1 (6 bases). CDR1 is SGHRS and CDR2 is YFSETQ in the germline V gene. With 5 bases removed from V and 2 bases from J, the gap between germline ends came to 10 bases. This CDR3 region has 13 residues. CDR3 sequence: CASSRQENYGYTF. CDR3 DNA: TGCGCCAGCAGTAGACAGGAGAACTATGGCTACACCTTC.

This chain links TRBV2 with TRBJ2-1; 7 bases line up with TRBD2. Germline assignment: CDR1 SNHLY and CDR2 FYNNEI. The CDR3 contains 15 residues. V was clipped by 0 bases and J by 5 bases; unmatched bases: 4. The CDR3 nucleotides read TGTGCCAGCAGTGAAGCCACGGGAGGACACAATGAGCAGTTCTTC. Translating it yields CASSEATGGHNEQFF.

V usage is TRBV9 and J usage is TRBJ1-2, with D uncertain. The CDR3 runs to 16 residues. V lost 0 bases and J 4 bases, leaving 16 bases between the germline ends. Germline loops: CDR1 SGDLS, CDR2 YYNGEE. The CDR3 DNA is TGTGCCAGCAGCGTAGACTTACGGTCCACCGGCTATGGCTACACCTTC. Translation: CASSVDLRSTGYGYTF.

V and J are TRBV28 and TRBJ1-4; D call uncertain. Germline loops: CDR1 MDHEN, CDR2 SYDVKM. Trimming removed 3 bases from V and 7 bases from J, with 9 bases in between. This CDR3 has 13 residues. The CDR3: CASSLDVGEKLFF. CDR3 in DNA: TGTGCCAGCAGTTTGGATGTGGGTGAAAAACTGTTTTTT. The full variable domain, completed using reference TRBV28 and TRBJ1-4, is DVKVTQSSRYLVKRTGEKVFLECVQDMDHENMFWYRQDPGLGLRLIYFSYDVKMKEKGDIPEGYSVSREKKERFSLILESASTNQTSMYLCASSLDVGEKLFFGSGTQLSVL.